This TCR beta chain comes out of a study of neurological immune-mediated disorders. The overall study: Multiple sclerosis patients (n ≈ 34) included some 31 with relapsing-remitting and 3 with secondary progressive disease.

In this sample, this clonotype turned up many times. By 5'RACE with 10-nucleotide random UMIs, the cDNA was made. TCRdb re-called the 5' RACE reads through MiXCR, storing one row per CDR3 protein. The profile shows approximately 59,000 distinct CDR3 sequences, more than 4.5% of them singletons. For the unsorted libraries, 2 million PBMCs stored at -80 C served as input. The sequence came from a human donor with multiple sclerosis. The donor label of this sample is uncertain. Material for sequencing was PBMCs.

CDR3 in DNA: TGTGCCAGCTCAGGGACTAGCGGGGTCGATGAGCAGTTCTTC. It is translated as CASSGTSGVDEQFF. This chain links TRBV18 with TRBJ2-1, with 13 bases aligning to TRBD2. The CDR3 has 14 residues. Germline V gene sequence: CDR1 KGHSH, CDR2 LQKENI. The V segment lost 5 bases and the J segment 8 bases; nucleotides outside the gene matches: 3.